This TCR beta chain was identified in a study of shared clonotypes between healthy human individuals. Study context: Serving as donors were two women and a few men, whose ages spanned 18 to 49.

All the donors were Caucasian adults who lived in Nashville, Tennessee. Regarding the study as a whole: On the whole, naive subsets had larger estimated richness than memory subsets had. Shared clonotypes across all four donors exceeded non-shared ones in generation probability.

About this clone: Its antigen is undetermined.

Trimming cost V 8 bases and J 5 bases, with 15 bases left between them. Germline-derived CDR1 and CDR2 are KGHSH and LQKENI. The CDR3 contains 13 residues. The table came from immunoSEQ multiplex PCR; TCRdb's copy has only in-frame clones and leaves some out. The sample has 1,500,000 or so clones; approximately 98.5% are singletons. The chain employs TRBV18 and TRBJ2-5; weak D call: TRBD2 (5 bases). The clonotype was recovered from a man aged 30 to 45 in good health. The sample taken for sequencing was naive CD4+ T cells sorted from blood. Described subset: CD45RA+ positively selected. The CDR3 loop is CASADTRRETQYF. The CDR3, as DNA: TGTGCCAGCGCAGACACTAGGCGGGAGACCCAGTACTTC.